This T cell receptor (beta chain) was documented in a study of blood T cell repertoires in COVID-19. Study-wide context: The United States, Italy and Spain supplied acute and convalescent COVID-19 samples.

In the original workflow: Amplification of reference gene primers provided the estimated nucleated cell counts. Sequencing used immunoSEQ multiplex PCR; TCRdb keeps in-frame clones, though not all of them. V and J calls and clone size are as listed in that table; D and trimming were resolved from the DNA. The sample carries about 100,000 clones, 85% recorded once. Deletions cut 4 bases from V and 0 bases from J, with 10 bases between. The CDR3 is 14 residues long. Germline CDR1 and CDR2: SGHNT and YYREEE (reference sequence). The sample was peripheral blood. The chain employs TRBV5-4 and TRBJ1-2; a weak D match, TRBD1 (6 bases). The receptor was isolated from a human donor in a cohort sampled during active COVID-19. CDR3 protein: CASSAGEPNYGYTF. In DNA form, the CDR3 reads TGTGCCAGCAGCGCAGGGGAACCTAACTATGGCTACACCTTC.